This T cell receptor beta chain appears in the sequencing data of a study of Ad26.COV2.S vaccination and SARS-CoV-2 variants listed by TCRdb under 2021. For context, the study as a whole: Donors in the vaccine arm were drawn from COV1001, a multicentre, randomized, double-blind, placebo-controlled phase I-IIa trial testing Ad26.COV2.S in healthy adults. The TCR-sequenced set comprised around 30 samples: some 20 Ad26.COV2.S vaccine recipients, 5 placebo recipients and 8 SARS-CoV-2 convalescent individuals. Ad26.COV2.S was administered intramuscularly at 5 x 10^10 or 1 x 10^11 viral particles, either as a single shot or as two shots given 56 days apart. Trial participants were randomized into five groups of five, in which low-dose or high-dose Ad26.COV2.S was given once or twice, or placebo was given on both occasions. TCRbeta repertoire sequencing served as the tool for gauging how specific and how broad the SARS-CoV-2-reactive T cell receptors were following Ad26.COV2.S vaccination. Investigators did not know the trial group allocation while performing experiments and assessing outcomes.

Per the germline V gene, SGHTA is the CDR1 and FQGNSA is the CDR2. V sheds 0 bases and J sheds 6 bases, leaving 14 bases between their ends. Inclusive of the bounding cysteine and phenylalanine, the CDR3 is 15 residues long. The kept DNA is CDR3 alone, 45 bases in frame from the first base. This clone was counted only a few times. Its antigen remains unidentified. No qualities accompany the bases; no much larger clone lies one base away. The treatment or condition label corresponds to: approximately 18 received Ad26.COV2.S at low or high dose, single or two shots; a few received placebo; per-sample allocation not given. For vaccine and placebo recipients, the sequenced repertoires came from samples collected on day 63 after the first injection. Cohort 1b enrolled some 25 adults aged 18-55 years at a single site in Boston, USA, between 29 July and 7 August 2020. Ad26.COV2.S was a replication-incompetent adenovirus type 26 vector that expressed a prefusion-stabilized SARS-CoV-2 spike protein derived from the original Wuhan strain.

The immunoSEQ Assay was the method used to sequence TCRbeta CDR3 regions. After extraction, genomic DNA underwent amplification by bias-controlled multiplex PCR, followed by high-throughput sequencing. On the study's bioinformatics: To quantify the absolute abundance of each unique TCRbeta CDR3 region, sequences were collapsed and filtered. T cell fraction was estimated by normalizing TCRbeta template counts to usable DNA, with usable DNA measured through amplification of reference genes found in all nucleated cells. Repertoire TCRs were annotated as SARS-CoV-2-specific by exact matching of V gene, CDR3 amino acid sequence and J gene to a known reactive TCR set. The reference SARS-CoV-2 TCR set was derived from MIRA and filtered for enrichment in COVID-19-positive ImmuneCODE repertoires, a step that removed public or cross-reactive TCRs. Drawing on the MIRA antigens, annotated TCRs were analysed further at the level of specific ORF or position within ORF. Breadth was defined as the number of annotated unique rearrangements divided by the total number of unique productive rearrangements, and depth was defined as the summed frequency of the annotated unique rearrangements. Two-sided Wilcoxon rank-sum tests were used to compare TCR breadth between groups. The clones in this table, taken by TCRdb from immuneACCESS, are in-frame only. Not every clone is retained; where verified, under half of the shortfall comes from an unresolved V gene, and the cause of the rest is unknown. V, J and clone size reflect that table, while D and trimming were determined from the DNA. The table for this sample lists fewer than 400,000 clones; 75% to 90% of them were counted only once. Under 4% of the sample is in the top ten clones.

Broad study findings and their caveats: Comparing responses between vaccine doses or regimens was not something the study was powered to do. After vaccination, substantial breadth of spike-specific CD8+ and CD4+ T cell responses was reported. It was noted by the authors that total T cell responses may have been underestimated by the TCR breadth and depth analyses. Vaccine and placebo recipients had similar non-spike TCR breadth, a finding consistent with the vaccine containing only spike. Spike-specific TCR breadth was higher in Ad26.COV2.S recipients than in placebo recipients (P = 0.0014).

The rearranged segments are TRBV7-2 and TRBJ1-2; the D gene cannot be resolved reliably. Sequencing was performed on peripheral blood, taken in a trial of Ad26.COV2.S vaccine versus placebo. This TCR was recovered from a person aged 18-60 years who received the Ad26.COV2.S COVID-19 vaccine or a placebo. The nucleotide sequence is TGTGCCAGCAGCTTAGCACTGGCAGGTGGAAATGGCTACACCTTC. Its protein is CASSLALAGGNGYTF.